A single sample gave rise to the 18 T cell receptor beta chains below, sequenced in a study of T cell repertoires in cytomegalovirus infection. The antigens of these receptors remain unknown. MiXCR was run by TCRdb on the reads, yielding one entry per CDR3 protein. This table has about 220,000 distinct CDR3 sequences, 35% to 40% appearing once. The sample consisted of CD8+ T cells from cultured PBMCs, taken from culture after CMV antigen stimulation. All receptors derive from a human donor in good health (CMV status not recorded). Some clones in this sample may be carry-over from other donors' samples.

The chain combines TRBV5-1 with TRBJ1-5; D is unclear. V was cut by 2 bases and J by 7 bases, with 13 bases left in between. Germline-derived CDR1 and CDR2 are SGHRS and YFSETQ. This CDR3 region has 14 residues. CDR3 region: CASSFSLGRQPQHF. CDR3 nucleotides: TGCGCCAGCAGCTTCTCCCTGGGGAGGCAGCCCCAGCATTTT.

Only a few counts were recorded for this clonotype. The chain combines TRBV10-3 with TRBJ2-2; D not certain. The CDR3 has 11 amino acids. The germline V gene encodes CDR1 ENHRY and CDR2 SYGVKD. Trimming removed 2 bases from V and 13 bases from J, with 8 bases in between. Here the CDR3 DNA reads TGTGCCATCAGTGAGCAAAATAGGCTGTTTTTT. Its protein is CAISEQNRLFF.

A few counts support this clonotype. The chain has TRBV4-2 and TRBJ1-1, with TRBD1 matching over 8 bases. Germline CDR1 is LGHNA and CDR2 is YNFKEQ. The CDR3 extends over 16 amino acids. Trimming took 0 bases from V and 1 from J; bases not matched to a gene: 4. The CDR3 DNA is TGTGCCAGCAGCCAAGAGGCAGGGGGCTGGAACACTGAAGCTTTCTTT. This encodes CASSQEAGGWNTEAFF.

V is TRBV7-1 and J is TRBJ2-1; D might be TRBD2 (6 bases). TRBV7-1 is an open reading frame whose function is uncertain. Trimming removed 5 bases at V and 8 bases at J, with 13 bases between. This CDR3 spans 13 amino acids. The CDR3 protein is CASSQTRLHEQFF. CDR3 nucleotides: TGTGCCAGCAGCCAGACTAGGCTCCATGAGCAGTTCTTC.

The chain is built from TRBV7-2 and TRBJ2-7; D gene uncertain. Germline CDR1 reads SGHTA; CDR2 reads FQGNSA. The V and J ends lost 4 bases and 9 bases respectively, with 13 bases between them. This CDR3 is 12 amino acids long. CDR3 DNA: TGTGCCAGCAGCTCCCTAAGTGGCGGGCAGTACTTC. This codes for CASSSLSGGQYF.

The CDR3 nucleotides read TGTGCCAGCAGTGCTACCGGGGAGCTGTTTTTT. Amino acids: CASSATGELFF. The chain uses TRBV12-3 or TRBV12-4 and TRBJ2-2; D is unresolved. V lost 5 bases, J lost 5 bases, and 3 bases lay in between. CDR3 size: 11 residues.

This clonotype was recorded a few times. The chain uses TRBV7-6 and TRBJ2-3; possibly TRBD2 for D (6 bases). Germline V gives CDR1 SGHVS, CDR2 FNYEAQ. V was trimmed by 3 bases and J by 2 bases, leaving 12 bases between them. The CDR3 has 15 residues. The CDR3 bases are TGTGCCAGCAGCTTTGTCGCGGGAACCACAGATACGCAGTATTTT. This sequence encodes CASSFVAGTTDTQYF.

This clonotype was observed a handful of times. This sequence joins TRBV27 and TRBJ2-7, with D uncertain. The germline V gene has CDR1 MNHEY and CDR2 SMNVEV (reference sequence). This CDR3 region has 14 residues. Trimming pared 2 bases from V and 0 bases from J, leaving 8 bases between. The CDR3 reads CASSLLSGSYEQYF. The CDR3, as DNA: TGTGCCAGCAGTTTACTTTCAGGCTCCTACGAGCAGTACTTC.

This clonotype was seen a few times. The gene calls are TRBV10-3 and TRBJ1-4; D call uncertain. The CDR3 has 13 residues. Trimming shortened V by 9 bases and J by 4 bases, and 12 bases separated the two germline ends. The germline gives CDR1 ENHRY, CDR2 SYGVKD. CDR3 nucleotides: TGTGCCATAAGGAGCGTGGGTAATGAAAAACTGTTTTTT. It encodes CAIRSVGNEKLFF.

This clonotype was observed a few times. The chain has TRBV7-9 and TRBJ2-5; 8 positions agree with TRBD2. CDR1 and CDR2 (germline): SEHNR, FQNEAQ (reference sequence). With 3 bases clipped from V and 5 bases from J, the junction kept 5 bases outside the gene matches. The CDR3 spans 14 residues. The CDR3 loop is CASSFGGGTETQYF. In nucleotides, the CDR3 is TGTGCCAGCAGCTTTGGCGGGGGGACGGAGACCCAGTACTTC.

This clonotype was observed a few times. This sequence joins TRBV7-6 and TRBJ2-2, with 11 bases identical to TRBD1. CDR1 is SGHVS and CDR2 is FNYEAQ in the germline V gene. With V trimmed by 1 base and J by 5 bases, 3 bases remained unmatched. The length of the CDR3 is 16 residues. The CDR3 sequence is CASSLGGTGGTGELFF. The CDR3 DNA reads as TGTGCCAGCAGCTTAGGCGGGACAGGGGGAACCGGGGAGCTGTTTTTT.

The chain is built from TRBV5-4 and TRBJ2-1; 9 nucleotides align to TRBD2. V lost 6 bases to trimming and J lost 8 bases; unmatched junction nucleotides: 9. The CDR3 sequence is 14 residues long. Germline loops: CDR1 SGHNT, CDR2 YYREEE (reference sequence). The CDR3 loop is CASNERGVTDEQFF. CDR3 nucleotides: TGTGCCAGCAACGAGCGGGGGGTAACAGATGAGCAGTTCTTC.

A few counts support this clonotype. The rearrangement uses TRBV25-1 and TRBJ1-5; weak D call: TRBD1 (5 bases). From germline, CDR1 is MGHDK and CDR2 SYGVNS. This CDR3 is 14 amino acids long. Between the trimmed V and J ends, which lost 7 bases and 7 bases, there was a span of 17 bases. This CDR3 is CASKRGRGRQPQHF. In DNA form, the CDR3 reads TGTGCCAGCAAACGAGGTAGGGGCCGGCAGCCCCAGCATTTT.

V is TRBV25-1 and J is TRBJ1-4; D gene uncertain. Trimming took 2 bases from V and 8 from J, leaving 12 bases between them. CDR1 MGHDK and CDR2 SYGVNS come from the germline V gene. The CDR3 is made up of 14 amino acids. Here the CDR3 reads CASSEPREIEKLFF. DNA of the CDR3: TGTGCCAGCAGTGAACCCCGGGAGATAGAAAAACTGTTTTTT.

This chain uses TRBV27 with TRBJ1-1; the D is unclear. The ends were cut back, 4 bases at V and 11 bases at J, with 11 bases in the middle. Germline loops: CDR1 MNHEY, CDR2 SMNVEV (reference sequence). This CDR3 has 11 amino acids. The CDR3 nucleotides read TGTGCCAGCAGTTCGAAGACGGTGGCTTTCTTT. It translates to CASSSKTVAFF.

This clonotype was detected a few times. The rearrangement uses TRBV7-9 and TRBJ2-4; 11 bases agree with TRBD2. In germline, CDR1 is SEHNR, CDR2 FQNEAQ (reference sequence). V shed 5 bases, J shed 0 bases, and the junction held 6 bases outside the gene matches. The CDR3 is made up of 17 amino acids. The CDR3: CASSPSTSGIAKNIQYF. CDR3 DNA: TGTGCCAGCAGCCCATCGACTAGCGGGATAGCCAAAAACATTCAGTACTTC.

V is TRBV27 and J is TRBJ1-2; possible D gene TRBD1, 5 bases. Trimming took 5 bases from V and 4 from J, leaving 14 bases between them. This CDR3 is built from 14 residues. Germline V gene lookup returns CDR1 MNHEY and CDR2 SMNVEV (reference sequence). CDR3 nucleotide sequence: TGTGCCAGCAGTCCGTTGGGACTGACCTATGGCTACACCTTC. Protein: CASSPLGLTYGYTF.

The V call is TRBV7-2, the J call TRBJ2-3; 10 positions match TRBD1. CDR3 length equals 15 residues. The germline gives CDR1 SGHTA, CDR2 FQGNSA. V dropped 4 bases and J dropped 5; count of bases not matched to a gene: 6. CDR3 region: CASSSTGGERDTQYF. The CDR3 nucleotides read TGTGCCAGCAGCTCGACAGGGGGCGAGAGAGATACGCAGTATTTT. Filled out from reference TRBV7-2 and TRBJ2-3, the complete variable domain reads GAGVSQSPSNKVTEKGKDVELRCDPISGHTALYWYRQSLGQGLEFLIYFQGNSAPDKSGLPSDRFSAERTGGSVSTLTIQRTQQEDSAVYLCASSSTGGERDTQYFGPGTRLTVL.